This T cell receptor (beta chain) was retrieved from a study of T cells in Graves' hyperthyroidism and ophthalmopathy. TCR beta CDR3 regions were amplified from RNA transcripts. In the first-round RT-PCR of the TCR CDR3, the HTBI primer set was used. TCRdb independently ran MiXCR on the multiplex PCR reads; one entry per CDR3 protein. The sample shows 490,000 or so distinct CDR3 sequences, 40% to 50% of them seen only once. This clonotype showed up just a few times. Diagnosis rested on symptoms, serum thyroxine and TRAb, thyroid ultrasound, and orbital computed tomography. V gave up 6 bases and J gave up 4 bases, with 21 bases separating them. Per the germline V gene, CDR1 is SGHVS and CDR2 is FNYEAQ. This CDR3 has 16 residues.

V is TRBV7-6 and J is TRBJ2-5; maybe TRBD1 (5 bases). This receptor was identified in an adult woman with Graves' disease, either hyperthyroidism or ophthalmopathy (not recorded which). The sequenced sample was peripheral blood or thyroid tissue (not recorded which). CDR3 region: CASRNYGTGGLETQYF. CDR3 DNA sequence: TGTGCCAGCAGGAACTACGGTACAGGTGGTTTAGAGACCCAGTACTTC.